The following is a T cell receptor (beta chain) sequence with its context. Its specificity is unknown. Clones were sequenced by immunoSEQ multiplex PCR, and TCRdb holds only the in-frame ones, with some missing. Of roughly 120,000 clones in the sample, about 90% were seen once. These data belong to a study of T cell responses to AZD1222 COVID-19 vaccine. Trimming took off 3 bases at V and 7 bases at J, with 7 bases between the two ends. Germline V lookup: CDR1 LGHDT, CDR2 YNNKEL (reference sequence). This CDR3 comprises 13 residues. Study-wide results and caveats: White British donors predominated, females outnumbered males, and clonal diversity was possibly underestimated. Just a handful of AZD1222 recipients were seropositive at baseline.

The receptor was isolated from an adult in good health. The V gene is TRBV3-1 (or the pseudogene TRBV3-2), the J gene TRBJ1-6; no firm D call. The specimen was peripheral blood, collected on day 0 of MenACWY control vaccination. This CDR3 reads CASSQGWNSPLHF. DNA of the CDR3: TGTGCCAGCAGCCAGGGCTGGAATTCACCCCTCCACTTT.